This T cell receptor beta chain was recorded in a study of long-term antiretroviral therapy in people with HIV (dated by TCRdb to the early 2020s). Regarding the complete study: The earliest samples were collected about a decade before the 2015 WHO recommendation for immediate ART, when ART was typically delayed until CD4 counts fell. Of the 30 participants with HIV, fewer than twelve were female. The cohort contributed roughly 200 cryopreserved PBMC samples from 30 adults with confirmed HIV infection, collected serially over a mean of about 6 years (range 1-12). No cross-contamination during QIAcube processing was seen in test extractions of a monoclonal T-cell line run alongside around 30 polyclonal samples. A retrospective serial study tested whether changes in peripheral blood TRB repertoire composition and diversity were associated with ART initiation and durable HIV suppression.

Concerning this clone: The antigen it binds to is not known. Per-nucleotide qualities are absent, and no much larger clonotype sits a single base away.

Participants were included only if at least one PBMC sample before ART initiation and at least two post-ART samples were available. All participants with HIV were treated in the United States of America. Before DNA extraction, cryopreserved samples containing roughly 0.9-11 million PBMC were thawed and washed. At the time of the earliest PBMC sample, participants with HIV were aged between about 20 and 54 years. PBMC samples were contributed by each participant from 1-4 timepoints before ART initiation and 2-8 timepoints after ART initiation, with a median of 7 samples. For every participant, serial HIV viral load, CD4+ T-cell count, ART history and demographic data were obtained. Genomic DNA was extracted from unsorted PBMC with a Qiagen kit on a QIAcube, processed in batches of 12 samples. The paper's findings and limits, for the study overall: ART initiation was associated with a significant increase in TRB diversity, but diversity stayed significantly below transplant donor controls even after long-term ART. Unsorted PBMC were profiled instead of sorted CD4+ and CD8+ T cells because pre-ART samples had limited cell numbers. Narrower CDR3 length ranges were observed in HIV repertoires than in controls, and an antigen-experienced repertoire with only a slight naive shift after ART was suggested by the network structure. The samples were dated from about 2003 to 2017, and the ART regimens that were used may be less effective than current ART regimens. Expanded TRB clones identified before ART initiation dominated the repertoire across all time points, though the dominance fluctuated and decreased in many PLHIV after ART. Since PBMC availability was limited, sequencing covered only the TCR beta chain, with no alpha chain pairing. No data were available on ART adherence, viral resistance or therapy changes, limiting inferences about post-ART repertoire changes.

The immunoSEQ hsTCRB v3.0 assay was used at survey level resolution to sequence the TRB variable region. A depth of roughly 35,000-50,000 T-cell genomes per sample was targeted for TRB sequencing. An Illumina MiSeq with a v3 150-cycle kit was used to sequence the pooled TRB libraries. Per the original workflow: Repertoire analysis ran in R within a reproducible Nextflow workflow covering QC, data transformation and analysis. Custom analyses were implemented in LymphoSeq2, an R package for AIRR-Seq data exploration. A few samples yielding fewer than 5000 total TRB sequences were excluded, leaving more than 150 analyzed HIV repertoires. Among the 180 to 200 HIV repertoires that were kept, almost 60 were collected before ART initiation and about 130 were collected after ART initiation. Repertoires were downsampled to 5000 TRB nucleotide sequences, with summary statistics averaged over 100 downsampling iterations. Only TRB sequences with CDR3 regions of at least seven amino acids were retained for analysis. Diversity was assessed using a clonality score derived from Shannon entropy and using the Gini coefficient. In the repertoire networks, any two of the top 5000 CDR3 amino acid sequences were linked whenever the two sequences differed by an edit distance of one. For TRB CDR3 amino acid sequences, antigen specificity groups and MHC restriction were predicted with GLIPH2. CDR3 amino acid sequences were matched against VDJdb and McPAS-TCR to flag known CMV, EBV, HIV or tissue antigen associations. Pre-ART, post-ART and control groups were compared with Wilcoxon signed-rank tests and Holm-Bonferroni correction. What TCRdb holds here is the immuneACCESS table cut down to in-frame rearrangements. Part of the clones is not present; checked against another copy, under half of the missing clones reflect an unresolved V gene, and the others are unexplained. For V, J and clone size, that table is used; D and trimming come from the DNA. The table for this sample lists about 24,000 clones; approximately 80% of them were counted only once. The top ten clonotypes cover about 2.1% of the sample.

Cut back by 7 bases and 2 bases, the V and J ends lie 12 bases apart. CDR3 length: 13 amino acids, cysteine to phenylalanine. The DNA shown is the 39-base CDR3, in frame from base 1. The germline V gene yields MNHNS for CDR1 and SASEGT for CDR2. In this chain, TRBV6-1 is recombined with TRBJ2-7; the D gene cannot be named for sure. The receptor comes from a man aged 45-60 years with HIV. Source: unsorted PBMCs, taken 3 years after starting antiretroviral therapy. This receptor carries the CDR3 CASNNLRTYEQYF. The nucleotides read TGTGCCAGCAACAACCTCAGAACCTACGAGCAGTACTTC.